Sequencing of this T cell receptor (beta chain) was carried out in a study of T cells in Graves' hyperthyroidism and ophthalmopathy. Whole-study results and caveats: Separation of ophthalmopathy from stable hyperthyroidism was achieved by a 13 V-J model. In the blood, most expanded thyroid clonotypes above 0.001 appeared as well. The model forecast ophthalmopathy, anticipating it by a median approximately 6.2 months before onset.

V shed 6 bases and J shed 4 bases, with 10 bases lying between them. This CDR3 region has 13 residues. Germline-derived CDR1 and CDR2 are MNHEY and SVGEGT. In its sample, this clonotype was seen a few times. Its matching antigen is unknown. The CDR3 regions of TCR beta were amplified from RNA transcripts. A set of HTBI primers served as the primers for a first-round RT-PCR of the TCR CDR3. TCRdb re-analysed the multiplex PCR reads in MiXCR, keeping a single row per CDR3 protein. The table lists about 290,000 distinct CDR3 sequences, about a sixth of them singletons. Those patients with uncontrolled infection, other autoimmune disease, pregnancy or lactation were excluded.

This receptor was obtained from an older woman with Graves' ophthalmopathy. The rearrangement links TRBV6-2 or TRBV6-3 to TRBJ2-1; D possibly corresponds to TRBD2 (5 bases). Sequencing input: blood. CDR3 sequence: CASRDSIYNEQFF. CDR3 in DNA: TGTGCCAGCAGGGACTCTATATACAATGAGCAGTTCTTC.